This TCR beta chain was captured by sequencing in a study of cytomegalovirus exposure and HLA in healthy donors. Study results and limitations: Cytomegalovirus-associated status was assigned to about 180 TCR beta chains. Previously analyzed data showed that most TCR beta V segments were productive at a frequency of about 87% or about 30%.

In regard to this clone: Its antigen is still unknown.

PCR amplification relied on 60 Vbeta primers (plus 13 Jbeta primers). Produced via immunoSEQ multiplex PCR; TCRdb's table is partial and in-frame only. The data contain 170,000 or so clones, 78% of them singletons. Sequencing was performed on PBMCs. This sequence was found in a woman aged 45-65 years in good health and CMV-seropositive.

CDR3 sequence reads: CASRSTGRSYGYTF. CDR3 coding DNA: TGTGCCAGCAGATCTACAGGGAGATCCTATGGCTACACCTTC. The V call is TRBV5-4, the J call TRBJ1-2; possible D gene TRBD1, 6 bases. The CDR3 is 14 amino acids. Per germline, CDR1 SGHNT and CDR2 YYREEE (reference sequence). V shed 5 bases and J shed 4 bases, with 15 bases lying between them.